The 19 T cell receptor beta chains given below trace back to one sample, sequenced in a study of CD8 T cells in Susac syndrome. RNA amounts of roughly 0.5 to 1 ug underwent reverse transcription with random hexamers. TCRdb processed the immunoSEQ multiplex PCR reads anew with MiXCR; each CDR3 protein has one entry. Of some 300,000 distinct CDR3 sequences in the sample, 65% to 90% were seen once. Input material: CD8+ T cells from PBMCs. These receptors all stem from a human donor with multiple sclerosis.

The V call is TRBV28, the J call TRBJ1-1; D gene ambiguous. V dropped 5 bases and J dropped 0 bases, with 13 bases sitting between them. In germline, CDR1 is MDHEN, CDR2 SYDVKM. The CDR3 extends over 15 amino acids. The CDR3 coding sequence is TGTGCCAGCAGTGCAATTAGGGAGGTGAACACTGAAGCTTTCTTT. Protein: CASSAIREVNTEAFF.

This rearrangement joins TRBV6-2 or TRBV6-3 to TRBJ2-2; unclear D gene. Trimming cost V 7 bases and J 1 base, with 4 bases left between them. CDR3 length: 12 amino acids. The V gene's germline CDR1 is MNHEY and CDR2 SVGEGT. CDR3 region: CASNGNTGELFF. The CDR3 region has the DNA TGTGCCAGCAATGGGAACACCGGGGAGCTGTTTTTT.

V usage is TRBV7-9 and J usage is TRBJ2-5; TRBD1 matches 9 bases. In germline, CDR1 is SEHNR, CDR2 FQNEAQ (reference sequence). The CDR3 consists of 18 residues. V dropped 8 bases and J dropped 5; count of bases not matched to a gene: 21. Written as DNA, the CDR3 is TGTGCCAGCTCTCCCCCCTCCCCTAGGGACAGGGTTTTCGAGACCCAGTACTTC. It is translated as CASSPPSPRDRVFETQYF.

The chain employs TRBV28 and TRBJ2-7; 10 bases match TRBD1. The CDR3 sequence is 14 residues long. Unmatched junction bases numbered 5, after V lost 9 bases and J lost 0 bases. The germline V gene encodes CDR1 MDHEN and CDR2 SYDVKM. In DNA form, the CDR3 reads TGTGCCAGTTCCGGGACAGGGGTCTCCTACGAGCAGTACTTC. This gives the protein CASSGTGVSYEQYF.

The chain has TRBV4-3 and TRBJ1-1; D might be TRBD1 (6 bases). V lost 3 bases to trimming and J lost 0 bases, with 14 bases between them. The CDR3 is made up of 16 amino acids. Looked up from germline, CDR1 is LGHNA and CDR2 is YSLEER. CDR3 in DNA: TGCGCCAGCAGCCAGGACCACGGGGGCATGAACACTGAAGCTTTCTTT. It yields the protein CASSQDHGGMNTEAFF.

The V gene is TRBV27, the J gene TRBJ2-3; 10 nucleotides align to TRBD2. The CDR3 consists of 18 residues. V trimming: 0 bases; J trimming: 0 bases; junction bases outside the gene matches: 6. CDR1 is MNHEY, CDR2 SMNVEV, per germline (reference sequence). The CDR3 reads CASSLSLAGAPSTDTQYF. The CDR3 DNA reads as TGTGCCAGCAGTTTATCCCTAGCGGGAGCCCCTAGCACAGATACGCAGTATTTT.

The J gene is TRBJ2-3, the V gene TRBV13; 10 bases are shared with TRBD2. This CDR3 contains 16 residues. V was pared by 5 bases and J by 2 bases, with 7 bases of the junction left unmatched. Germline CDR1 is PRHDT and CDR2 is FYEKMQ (reference sequence). The CDR3 loop reads CASSDGTSAITDTQYF. Here the CDR3 DNA reads TGTGCCAGCAGCGACGGGACTAGCGCAATCACAGATACGCAGTATTTT.

The chain links TRBV29-1 to TRBJ2-2, with D perhaps matching TRBD2 (5 bases). Trimming took 3 bases from V and 1 from J, leaving 6 bases between them. The CDR3 length is 13 residues. From germline, CDR1 is SQVTM and CDR2 ANQGSEA. Written as DNA, the CDR3 is TGCAGCGTTGATCGGGAGAACACCGGGGAGCTGTTTTTT. Its translation is CSVDRENTGELFF.

V is TRBV12-3 or TRBV12-4 and J is TRBJ2-2; no firm D call. Trimming left V 4 bases short and J 0 bases short, with 15 bases between. CDR3 length: 17 residues. The CDR3 loop is CASSWDPQIPNTGELFF. Here the CDR3 DNA reads TGTGCCAGCAGTTGGGATCCGCAGATCCCGAACACCGGGGAGCTGTTTTTT.

The chain couples TRBV7-9 to TRBJ2-1; weak D call: TRBD2 (6 bases). Looked up from germline, CDR1 is SEHNR and CDR2 is FQNEAQ (reference sequence). This CDR3 has 14 residues. The CDR3 sequence is CAGKTSSSYNEQFF. The DNA of the CDR3 is TGTGCGGGAAAAACTAGCTCCTCCTACAATGAGCAGTTCTTC.

As regards this clonotype: Given the absence of the conserved phenylalanine or tryptophan at the CDR3 end, a read error is likely. This chain links TRBV6-5 with TRBJ2-5; 7 bases are shared with TRBD2. Germline-derived CDR1 and CDR2 are MNHEY and SVGAGI. The CDR3 consists of 15 residues. V gave up 8 bases and J gave up 1 base; unmatched junction bases: 10. The CDR3, as DNA: TGTGCCAGCTCCGGCTCCGCGGGAGTCCAAGAGACCCAGTACCTC. It codes for CASSGSAGVQETQYL.

This clonotype has a single count. The V gene is TRBV20-1, the J gene TRBJ2-1, with 7 nucleotides matching TRBD2. The germline gives CDR1 DFQATT, CDR2 SNEGSKA (reference sequence). J was trimmed by 6 bases and V by 0 bases; bases with no gene match: 8. There are 15 residues in the CDR3. The CDR3 spells CSARDAAGVANEQFF. CDR3 coding DNA: TGCAGTGCTAGAGATGCGGCGGGAGTCGCCAATGAGCAGTTCTTC.

CDR3: CASRVDRGRTEAFF. CDR3 DNA sequence: TGTGCCAGCAGGGTCGACAGGGGGCGAACTGAAGCTTTCTTT. The chain couples TRBV28 to TRBJ1-1; TRBD1 matches 10 bases. Germline CDR1 and CDR2: MDHEN and SYDVKM. This CDR3 region has 14 residues. With V trimmed by 6 bases and J by 5 bases, 6 bases remained unmatched.

The V gene is TRBV12-3 or TRBV12-4, the J gene TRBJ2-7; 7 bases align to TRBD1. The CDR3 contains 14 residues. After removal of 8 bases from V and 0 bases from J, the junction contained 7 bases not matched to a gene. CDR3 nucleotides: TGTGCCAGCGGGTTGACAGGGACCTCCTACGAGCAGTACTTC. Translation gives CASGLTGTSYEQYF.

The chain carries TRBV14 and TRBJ1-5; a possible D gene is TRBD1 (5 bases). This CDR3 spans 13 amino acids. Germline V gives CDR1 SGHDN, CDR2 FVKESK. V was cut by 4 bases and J by 9 bases, with 13 bases left in between. The CDR3 sequence is CASSPGLLAPQHF. DNA of the CDR3: TGTGCCAGCAGCCCAGGGCTGCTGGCGCCCCAGCATTTT.

This clonotype was counted once. V gene TRBV6-5 combines with J gene TRBJ2-7; 7 bases fit TRBD2. Germline V lookup: CDR1 MNHEY, CDR2 SVGAGI. This CDR3 is built from 14 residues. V lost 4 bases, J lost 2 bases, and 5 bases stayed unmatched. The CDR3 region is CASSFSTSTYEQYF. In DNA, the CDR3 is TGTGCCAGCAGTTTCTCGACTAGCACCTACGAGCAGTACTTC.

This clonotype was observed once. The chain recombines TRBV19 with TRBJ2-7; the match to TRBD1 covers 8 bases. Unmatched junction bases numbered 9, after V lost 5 bases and J lost 6 bases. Germline V CDR1 and CDR2: LNHDA, SQIVND (reference sequence). The CDR3 is 14 amino acids. The CDR3 is CASSPRPDRGEQYF. DNA for the CDR3: TGTGCCAGTAGTCCGAGACCAGACAGGGGCGAGCAGTACTTC.

The CDR3 sequence is CASSRGLAVGADTQYF. In DNA, the CDR3 is TGTGCCAGCAGCAGGGGTCTAGCGGTAGGGGCAGATACGCAGTATTTT. This chain joins TRBV11-2 and TRBJ2-3; 7 bases are a match to TRBD2. CDR1 is SGHAT, CDR2 FQNNGV, per germline. Trimming took 5 bases from V and 4 from J; bases not matched to a gene: 12. This CDR3 contains 16 residues.

The V and J genes are TRBV29-1 and TRBJ1-1; possibly TRBD1 for D (5 bases). The germline V and J ends were trimmed by 1 base and 4 bases, with 13 bases remaining between them. The CDR3 consists of 14 residues. The germline gives CDR1 SQVTM, CDR2 ANQGSEA. CDR3 in DNA: TGCAGCGTTGAAGTCGGAGTCGGGGGCACTGAAGCTTTCTTT. This codes for CSVEVGVGGTEAFF.